The present TCR beta chain was sequenced within a study of blood T cell repertoires in COVID-19. On the study more broadly: Acute and convalescent COVID-19 specimens originated in the United States, Italy and Spain.

The CDR3 spans 11 residues. The V end lost 5 bases, the J end lost 6 bases, and 5 bases lay between the germline ends. Germline CDR1 is DFQATT and CDR2 is SNEGSKA (reference sequence). In the study's own analysis: Reference gene primer amplification gave estimated nucleated cell counts. The method was immunoSEQ multiplex PCR; TCRdb's version includes in-frame clones alone and lacks a portion of them. That table is the source of V, J and clone size, and D and trimming were worked out from the DNA. Of more than 85,000 clones in the sample, 82% are singletons; the top ten hold around 19%. The receptor's source is a man aged 80 or over with acute or convalescent COVID-19. Sequences were obtained from peripheral blood. This rearrangement joins TRBV20-1 to TRBJ1-6; D is perhaps TRBD1 (5 bases). CDR3 DNA sequence: TGCAGTGCTGGGGCTAATTCACCCCTCCACTTT. This translates into CSAGANSPLHF.